The sequence of this T cell receptor (beta chain) was determined in a study of cytomegalovirus exposure and HLA in healthy donors. Produced via immunoSEQ multiplex PCR; TCRdb's table is partial and in-frame only. The sample yields 100,000 to 150,000 clones, 89% seen once. The V and J ends lost 4 bases and 2 bases respectively, with 14 bases between them. Germline V gene lookup returns CDR1 WNHNN and CDR2 SYGVQD (reference sequence). CDR3 length equals 15 residues. V gene TRBV10-1 combines with J gene TRBJ1-1; D gene unclear. This sequence was found in a woman younger than 35 in good health and CMV-seronegative. What was sequenced was PBMCs. CDR3 amino acids: CASSVLPGANTEAFF. The CDR3 DNA sequence: TGCGCCAGCAGTGTACTTCCAGGCGCTAACACTGAAGCTTTCTTT.